The clone carrying this TCR beta chain was counted ten times or more. Its antigen is unknown. These data come from a study of early T cells in non-severe SARS-CoV-2 infection. At the level of the study: The chains were unpaired, and the sequenced material was bulk RNA from unsorted whole blood.

Whole-study findings and limits: Anti-spike CD8 responses were favored in VDJdb matching, and private and CD4 specificities were missed.

Each single cDNA molecule received a unique molecular identifier. A single record per CDR3 protein comes from TCRdb applying MiXCR to the 5' RACE reads. The data contain tens of thousands of distinct CDR3 sequences, about 4.3% of them singletons. V was shortened by 5 bases and J by 7 bases, with 9 bases between the two germline ends. The CDR3 has 12 amino acids. Sample: whole blood, taken at baseline. The V call is TRBV12-3 or TRBV12-4, the J call TRBJ1-5; D is unclear. The receptor was isolated from an adult who was a healthcare worker with PCR-confirmed SARS-CoV-2 infection or an uninfected control (not recorded which). CDR3: CASSRAEQPQHF. DNA of the CDR3: TGTGCCAGCAGTCGGGCGGAGCAGCCCCAGCATTTT.